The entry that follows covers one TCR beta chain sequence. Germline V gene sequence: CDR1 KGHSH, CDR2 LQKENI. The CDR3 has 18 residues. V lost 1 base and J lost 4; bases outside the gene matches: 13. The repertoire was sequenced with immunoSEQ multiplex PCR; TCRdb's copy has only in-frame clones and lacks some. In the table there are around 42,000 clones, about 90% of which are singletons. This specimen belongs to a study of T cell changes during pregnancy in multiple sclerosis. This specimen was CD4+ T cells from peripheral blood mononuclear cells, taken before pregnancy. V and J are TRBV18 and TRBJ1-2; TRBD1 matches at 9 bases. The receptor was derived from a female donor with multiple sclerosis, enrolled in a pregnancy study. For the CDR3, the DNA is TGTGCCAGCTCACCACTTGGAACCGGGACAGGGCGGACCTATGGCTACACCTTC. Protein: CASSPLGTGTGRTYGYTF.